The text below deals with one T cell receptor (beta chain). The antigen is unknown. Despite likely unrecorded immune exposures, the donors were nominally healthy at the time of sampling. PCR used 60 Vbeta primers and 13 Jbeta primers. The repertoire was sequenced with immunoSEQ multiplex PCR; TCRdb's copy has only in-frame clones and lacks some. The sample gives about 110,000 clones, about 70% of which show up once; around 5% is in the top ten. The sample comes from a study of cytomegalovirus exposure and HLA in healthy donors. The study's findings and limits: Prediction of most subjects' HLA-A and HLA-B alleles by TCR beta sequences was reportedly accurate. Across donors, presence/absence analyses took sequencing depth to be roughly uniform. Only CMV serostatus was available as immune exposure information.

The CDR3 sequence is 15 residues long. With V trimmed by 5 bases and J by 0 bases, 4 bases remained unmatched. The receptor was isolated from a man between 25 and 39 years old in good health and CMV-seropositive. Material for sequencing was PBMCs. This chain joins TRBV5-3 and TRBJ2-7, with 11 bases identical to TRBD2. TRBV5-3 is an ORF, with its function uncertain. The CDR3 here is CARSRLAGLSYEQYF. As DNA, the CDR3 is TGTGCCAGAAGTAGACTAGCGGGGCTCTCCTACGAGCAGTACTTC.